What follows are 21 T cell receptor beta chains derived from one specimen sequenced in a study of regulatory T cells. Whole-study results and caveats: Hydrophobic residues at CDR3 positions 6 and 7 were enriched in conventional CD4+ T cells of CD3G-deficient patients.

Their specific antigens are unknown. Amplification used 52 TRBV primers and 13 TRBJ primers. Profiled with immunoSEQ multiplex PCR; TCRdb holds only in-frame clones, not every one. This table has about 23,000 clones, more than 70% appearing once. Material for sequencing was conventional CD4+ T cells sorted from blood. Receptor source: a child aged 10-17 years with CD3G deficiency.

J is TRBJ2-7 and V is TRBV28; 9 positions agree with TRBD2. CDR1 and CDR2 (germline): MDHEN, SYDVKM. This CDR3 region has 15 residues. V was clipped by 5 bases and J by 4 bases; unmatched bases: 9. The CDR3 bases are TGTGCCAGCAGTCCCGCGGGCGGGAGGGGATACGAGCAGTACTTC. It encodes CASSPAGGRGYEQYF.

In this sample, this clone turned up once. The chain employs TRBV28 and TRBJ1-2; TRBD1 agrees at 9 bases. Germline V gene sequence: CDR1 MDHEN, CDR2 SYDVKM. With 5 bases clipped from V and 8 bases from J, the junction kept 15 bases outside the gene matches. The CDR3 sequence is 16 residues long. CDR3 amino acids: CASSPNRGLRGYGYTF. Written as DNA, the CDR3 is TGTGCCAGCAGTCCGAACAGGGGGCTGAGGGGGTACGGCTACACCTTC.

The V gene is TRBV7-9, the J gene TRBJ2-7; TRBD1 aligns across 8 bases. The CDR3 contains 14 residues. In germline, CDR1 is SEHNR, CDR2 FQNEAQ (reference sequence). Trimming took 5 bases from V and 1 from J; bases not matched to a gene: 4. The CDR3: CASSPGQDSYEQYF. For the CDR3, the DNA is TGTGCCAGCAGCCCGGGACAGGATTCCTACGAGCAGTACTTC.

A word on this clone: A read error may account for a junction end that differs from germline. The chain combines TRBV18 with TRBJ2-7; possibly TRBD2 for D (5 bases). CDR1 KGHSH and CDR2 LQKENI come from the germline V gene. The CDR3 covers 16 residues. CDR3: CASSPRGGRAPYEQYF. The CDR3 bases are TGTGCCAGCTCCCCACGGGGTGGGAGAGCCCCTTACGAGCAGTACTTC.

The gene calls are TRBV23-1 and TRBJ1-2, with 8 positions matching TRBD1. TRBV23-1 falls under the ORF class, with uncertain function. Germline trimming cut 3 bases from V and 4 bases from J; bases unmatched to any gene: 13. The CDR3 runs to 17 residues. Written as DNA, the CDR3 is TGCGCCAGCAGTCACCCACTAGACAGGGGAGGAATCTATGGCTACACCTTC. It yields the protein CASSHPLDRGGIYGYTF.

The rearrangement links TRBV7-9 to TRBJ2-1, with D perhaps given as TRBD1 or TRBD2 (5 bases each). V shed 0 bases and J shed 6 bases, with 12 bases lying between them. Germline V gene data show CDR1 as SEHNR and CDR2 as FQNEAQ (reference sequence). This CDR3 comprises 15 residues. The CDR3 region has the DNA TGTGCCAGCAGCTTAGCCGGGACGGAGGCCAATGAGCAGTTCTTC. As protein: CASSLAGTEANEQFF.

The J gene is TRBJ2-2, the V gene TRBV27, with TRBD2 as a possible D gene (5 bases). V was clipped by 5 bases and J by 5 bases, with 15 bases between them. This CDR3 region has 15 residues. Germline V gene lookup returns CDR1 MNHEY and CDR2 SMNVEV (reference sequence). Here the CDR3 DNA reads TGTGCCAGCAGTCTCACCCCGGACTTTACCGGGGAGCTGTTTTTT. Its protein is CASSLTPDFTGELFF.

The CDR3 DNA reads as TGTGCCAGCAGCTTAGTCGGGGGAGAGACCCAGTACTTC. Amino acids: CASSLVGGETQYF. The chain joins TRBV7-9 to TRBJ2-5; perhaps TRBD2 as D (6 bases). CDR1 is SEHNR, CDR2 FQNEAQ, per germline (reference sequence). V was trimmed by 1 base and J by 4 bases, leaving 7 bases between them. The CDR3 contains 13 residues.

The chain is built from TRBV6-1 and TRBJ2-5, with 9 bases aligning to TRBD2. The CDR3 length is 15 residues. Germline trimming cut 5 bases from V and 3 bases from J; bases unmatched to any gene: 7. From germline, CDR1 is MNHNS and CDR2 SASEGT. For the CDR3, the DNA is TGTGCCAGCAGTCTGGGACTAGCTTTCGAAGAGACCCAGTACTTC. It is translated as CASSLGLAFEETQYF.

Concerning this clone itself: In the same sample, other DNA sequences code for this CDR3. V usage is TRBV5-1 and J usage is TRBJ1-1; 7 positions agree with TRBD1. V lost 5 bases to trimming and J lost 5 bases; unmatched junction nucleotides: 6. The germline gives CDR1 SGHRS, CDR2 YFSETQ. CDR3 length equals 13 residues. The CDR3 sequence: CASRETGKTEAFF. DNA for the CDR3: TGCGCCAGCAGGGAGACAGGGAAAACTGAAGCTTTCTTT.

This chain uses TRBV28 with TRBJ1-1, with D hard to call. Trimming removed 4 bases from V and 4 bases from J, with 7 bases in between. The V gene's germline CDR1 is MDHEN and CDR2 SYDVKM. The CDR3 extends over 12 amino acids. The CDR3 protein is CASSSFATEAFF. The CDR3, as DNA: TGTGCCAGCAGTTCCTTTGCCACTGAAGCTTTCTTT.

Of note for this clone: The same CDR3 arises from other DNA sequences in this sample as well. This rearrangement joins TRBV7-9 to TRBJ1-1; D unresolved. V shed 3 bases and J shed 4 bases, with 9 bases lying between them. This CDR3 has 13 residues. Looked up from germline, CDR1 is SEHNR and CDR2 is FQNEAQ (reference sequence). Here the CDR3 DNA reads TGTGCCAGCAGCTTTACGGGAGGCACTGAAGCTTTCTTT. Its translation is CASSFTGGTEAFF.

The genes are TRBV28 and TRBJ2-2, with 10 bases that match TRBD1. The trim removed 5 bases at V and 6 bases at J, leaving 12 bases unmatched. In germline, CDR1 is MDHEN, CDR2 SYDVKM. This CDR3 region has 17 residues. The CDR3 loop reads CASSPAWDRGKSGELFF. CDR3 nucleotide sequence: TGTGCCAGCAGTCCGGCCTGGGACAGGGGTAAATCCGGGGAGCTGTTTTTT.

V and J are TRBV6-1 and TRBJ1-2, with 7 bases lining up with TRBD1. The V gene's germline CDR1 is MNHNS and CDR2 SASEGT. The trim removed 2 bases at V and 4 bases at J, leaving 7 bases unmatched. The CDR3 loop spans 15 amino acids. This CDR3 reads CASSEIPRGVYGYTF. CDR3 nucleotides: TGTGCCAGCAGTGAAATACCCAGGGGGGTCTATGGCTACACCTTC.

The genes are TRBV5-1 and TRBJ2-1; 8 bases match TRBD1. The V segment lost 0 bases and the J segment 6 bases; nucleotides outside the gene matches: 5. CDR3 length: 15 amino acids. Germline V CDR1 and CDR2: SGHRS, YFSETQ. The CDR3 nucleotides are TGCGCCAGCAGCTTGGGGAGCACAGGGGGCAATGAGCAGTTCTTC. Its translation is CASSLGSTGGNEQFF.

This clone appeared a single time. The rearrangement joins TRBV28 to TRBJ2-1; D might be TRBD1 or TRBD2, each matching 5 bases. Trimming removed 5 bases at V and 13 bases at J, with 15 bases between. The CDR3 is made up of 12 amino acids. Germline-derived CDR1 and CDR2 are MDHEN and SYDVKM. This CDR3 reads CASSTVPGPQFF. As DNA, the CDR3 is TGTGCCAGCAGTACCGTGCCGGGACCCCAGTTCTTC. The full variable domain, rest sourced from reference TRBV28 and TRBJ2-1, is DVKVTQSSRYLVKRTGEKVFLECVQDMDHENMFWYRQDPGLGLRLIYFSYDVKMKEKGDIPEGYSVSREKKERFSLILESASTNQTSMYLCASSTVPGPQFFGPGTRLTVL.

The chain links TRBV30 to TRBJ1-2; D is unclear. Germline V gene sequence: CDR1 GTSNPN, CDR2 SVGIG (reference sequence). Between the trimmed V and J ends, which lost 0 bases and 7 bases, there was a span of 9 bases. This CDR3 has 12 residues. CDR3 DNA sequence: TGTGCCTGGAGTGTTCACGGCCGTGGCTACACCTTC. This codes for CAWSVHGRGYTF.

This chain joins TRBV5-1 and TRBJ2-7; TRBD1 aligns across 7 bases. The ends lost 4 bases at V and 5 bases at J; junction bases unmatched: 12. Germline CDR1 reads SGHRS; CDR2 reads YFSETQ. The CDR3 consists of 15 residues. The CDR3 loop reads CASSLGTESYHEQYF. The DNA of the CDR3 is TGCGCCAGCAGCCTCGGGACAGAGAGTTACCACGAGCAGTACTTC.

The J gene is TRBJ2-7, the V gene TRBV10-3; tentatively, D is TRBD2 (6 bases). The V gene's germline CDR1 is ENHRY and CDR2 SYGVKD. Deletions cut 6 bases from V and 2 bases from J, with 11 bases between. The CDR3 has 13 residues. CDR3 residues: CAIRRGPTYEQYF. In nucleotides, the CDR3 is TGTGCCATCAGGCGGGGCCCGACCTACGAGCAGTACTTC.

This clone occurred once. The V gene is TRBV9, the J gene TRBJ2-3; TRBD2 matches 7 bases. V trimming: 0 bases; J trimming: 4 bases; junction bases outside the gene matches: 5. The CDR3 length is 15 residues. Germline V gives CDR1 SGDLS, CDR2 YYNGEE. Here the CDR3 DNA reads TGTGCCAGCAGCGTAGGAGGGAGGGCCGCAGATACGCAGTATTTT. Translation gives CASSVGGRAADTQYF.

V is TRBV7-9 and J is TRBJ2-3; D gene unclear. V was trimmed by 5 bases and J by 4 bases, leaving 10 bases between them. The germline gives CDR1 SEHNR, CDR2 FQNEAQ (reference sequence). This CDR3 contains 13 residues. The CDR3 DNA follows: TGTGCCAGCAGCCCGCAGGCCCCAGATACGCAGTATTTT. Its translation: CASSPQAPDTQYF.